One and the same sample provided the 30 T cell receptor beta chains below, sequenced in a study of T-cell reconstitution after alpha-beta-depleted transplantation in children. Unique molecular identifiers featured in how the TCRbeta library was prepared. TCRdb re-analysed the PCR reads in MiXCR, keeping a single row per CDR3 protein. Among around 300,000 distinct CDR3 sequences listed, around 9.1% were seen once. The specimen comprised PBMCs, sampled before TCRalphabeta/CD19-depleted stem cell transplant. These receptor sequences come from a boy in the first two years of life with acute myeloid leukemia, due to receive a stem cell transplant.

In this sample, this clonotype turned up many times. The chain uses TRBV5-1 and TRBJ2-1; 10 bases line up with TRBD2. CDR1 is SGHRS and CDR2 is YFSETQ in the germline V gene. Losses at the gene ends were 1 base for V and 5 bases for J; bases not matched to a gene: 6. This CDR3 contains 16 residues. The CDR3 sequence is CASSLRSGGANNEQFF. CDR3 DNA: TGCGCCAGCAGCTTGCGGAGCGGGGGGGCCAACAATGAGCAGTTCTTC.

This clonotype was detected ten times or more. This chain connects TRBV14 to TRBJ2-6; no definite D call. CDR3 length: 15 residues. Trimming left V 4 bases short and J 0 bases short, with 7 bases between. The germline CDR1 and CDR2 sequences are SGHDN and FVKESK. The CDR3 DNA sequence: TGTGCCAGCAGCCGTCAGCTCTCTGGGGCCAACGTCCTGACTTTC. Its translation is CASSRQLSGANVLTF.

This clonotype was seen ten or more times. V usage is TRBV7-6 and J usage is TRBJ2-5, with 11 bases identical to TRBD1. This CDR3 has 15 amino acids. With 5 bases clipped from V and 4 bases from J, the junction kept 6 bases outside the gene matches. Germline CDR1 SGHVS, CDR2 FNYEAQ. CDR3 coding DNA: TGTGCCAGCAGCCAGGACAGGGGGCGCGGAGAGACCCAGTACTTC. It is translated as CASSQDRGRGETQYF.

Details on this clonotype: A much larger clone is a single base away; this may be a read error. The DNA for the CDR3 is TGTGCCAGCAGCAAAGCTGGATGGCTTCGGGAGCATTTCTTC. Protein sequence: CASSKAGWLREHFF. V gene TRBV21-1 combines with J gene TRBJ2-1. TRBV21-1 is a pseudogene segment. The CDR3 has 14 residues.

This clonotype was counted between two and nine times. The rearrangement uses TRBV7-2 and TRBJ2-7; the D gene could be TRBD1 or TRBD2 (6 bases each). V lost 5 bases and J lost 7, with 15 bases in between. This CDR3 comprises 13 residues. Germline CDR1 reads SGHTA; CDR2 reads FQGNSA. CDR3 protein: CASSPMGGREQYF. The CDR3 DNA follows: TGTGCCAGCAGCCCCATGGGGGGCCGGGAGCAGTACTTC.

The CDR3 spells CASNGGAVTYNEQFF. CDR3 DNA sequence: TGTGCCAGTAATGGGGGAGCAGTTACCTACAATGAGCAGTTCTTC. The chain links TRBV19 to TRBJ2-1, with D perhaps being TRBD1 or TRBD2 (5 bases each). The V gene lost 7 bases and the J gene lost 2 bases, with 15 bases spanning the gap. CDR1 is LNHDA, CDR2 SQIVND, per germline (reference sequence). CDR3 size: 15 residues.

This clonotype was seen ten or more times. The V and J genes are TRBV29-1 and TRBJ2-1; a weak D match, TRBD1 (6 bases). V dropped 6 bases and J dropped 2 bases, with 20 bases sitting between them. The CDR3 is 16 amino acids. The V gene's germline CDR1 is SQVTM and CDR2 ANQGSEA. The CDR3 nucleotides read TGCAGCGTGCCCTCCAAAATTGGGGGCCCCTACAATGAGCAGTTCTTC. Encoded protein: CSVPSKIGGPYNEQFF.

This clonotype was observed many times. This rearrangement joins TRBV5-4 to TRBJ1-6; a weak D match, TRBD1 (5 bases). The CDR3 spans 15 residues. Per the germline V gene, CDR1 is SGHNT and CDR2 is YYREEE (reference sequence). With 0 bases removed from V and 7 bases from J, the gap between germline ends came to 11 bases. The CDR3 nucleotides are TGTGCCAGCAGCTTGGACAGGTCCTCGAATTCACCCCTCCACTTT. This sequence encodes CASSLDRSSNSPLHF.

The V gene is TRBV29-1, the J gene TRBJ2-2; D not resolved. From germline, CDR1 is SQVTM and CDR2 ANQGSEA. The CDR3 covers 13 residues. V was shortened by 4 bases and J by 2 bases, with 8 bases between the two germline ends. CDR3 bases: TGCAGCGTTGGACACAAAAACACCGGGGAGCTGTTTTTT. This codes for CSVGHKNTGELFF.

This clonotype has a count of ten or more. The chain couples TRBV20-1 to TRBJ2-7; the match to TRBD1 covers 7 bases. The CDR3 sequence is 13 residues long. Germline loops: CDR1 DFQATT, CDR2 SNEGSKA (reference sequence). After removal of 4 bases from V and 6 bases from J, the junction contained 9 bases not matched to a gene. The CDR3 DNA follows: TGCAGTGCTACCGACAGGGCGACAGCCGAGCAGTACTTC. Translating gives CSATDRATAEQYF.

This clonotype was recorded at least ten times. The chain has TRBV6-2 or TRBV6-3 and TRBJ1-5; D may be TRBD1 (5 bases). The CDR3 covers 14 residues. The germline V gene has CDR1 MNHEY and CDR2 SVGEGT. Trimming removed 6 bases at V and 4 bases at J, with 13 bases between. The CDR3 sequence is CASRAGRRNQPQHF. In DNA form, the CDR3 reads TGTGCCAGCAGAGCGGGACGTAGGAATCAGCCCCAGCATTTT.

This clonotype showed up many times. This chain links TRBV7-6 with TRBJ2-1; possible D gene TRBD2, 5 bases. The germline V gene has CDR1 SGHVS and CDR2 FNYEAQ. This CDR3 spans 15 amino acids. The ends were cut back, 1 base at V and 2 bases at J, with 9 bases in the middle. CDR3 bases: TGTGCCAGCAGCTTAGTCGGGGTCCCCTACAATGAGCAGTTCTTC. Residues: CASSLVGVPYNEQFF.

In this sample, this clonotype turned up many times. DNA for the CDR3: TGTGCCAGCAGTTACTACCACGGTGAGCAGTTCTTC. Amino acid sequence: CASSYYHGEQFF. The rearrangement links TRBV6-6 to TRBJ2-1; D gene unclear. The CDR3 totals 12 residues. V was pared by 1 base and J by 9 bases, with 7 bases between. The germline V gene encodes CDR1 MNHNY and CDR2 SVGAGI (reference sequence).

This clonotype was seen a few times. The V gene is TRBV7-2, the J gene TRBJ2-1; 8 nucleotides agree with TRBD1. The CDR3 runs 15 residues. The V gene's germline CDR1 is SGHTA and CDR2 FQGNSA. Trimming cost V 6 bases and J 0 bases; bases outside gene matches: 4. CDR3 residues: CASRLTGGSYNEQFF. The CDR3 region has the DNA TGTGCCAGCAGACTAACAGGGGGCTCCTACAATGAGCAGTTCTTC.

This clonotype was counted many times. The chain recombines TRBV10-3 with TRBJ1-2; D unclear. V was pared by 0 bases and J by 2 bases, with 10 bases between. Looked up from germline, CDR1 is ENHRY and CDR2 is SYGVKD. This CDR3 has 15 residues. The CDR3 is CAISESTGGNYGYTF. CDR3 nucleotides: TGTGCCATCAGTGAGTCGACGGGCGGCAACTATGGCTACACCTTC.

This clonotype has ten or more counts. The V gene is TRBV20-1, the J gene TRBJ2-7, with TRBD2 identical over 10 bases. In germline, CDR1 is DFQATT, CDR2 SNEGSKA (reference sequence). The CDR3 loop spans 15 amino acids. The ends lost 2 bases at V and 0 bases at J; junction bases unmatched: 4. The CDR3 sequence: CSARSAGGTSYEQYF. Here the CDR3 DNA reads TGCAGTGCTAGATCAGCGGGAGGGACCTCCTACGAGCAGTACTTC.

This clonotype has a count of ten or more. The chain links TRBV5-1 to TRBJ1-4; D ambiguous. The CDR3 sequence is 14 residues long. The germline V gene encodes CDR1 SGHRS and CDR2 YFSETQ. V was shortened by 5 bases and J by 0 bases, with 8 bases between the two germline ends. The chain's CDR3 is CASSSGTTNEKLFF. The DNA of the CDR3 is TGCGCCAGCAGTTCCGGGACAACTAATGAAAAACTGTTTTTT.

This clonotype came up many times. A junction end diverges from the germline sequence, so it may reflect a read error. The CDR3 nucleotides read TGTGCTAGCAGCTTAGGGGGGCTAAGGGACAATGAGCAGTTCTTC. Protein sequence: CASSLGGLRDNEQFF. This chain links TRBV7-7 with TRBJ2-1, with D perhaps being TRBD1 or TRBD2 (6 bases each). The germline V gene has CDR1 SSHAT and CDR2 FNYEAQ (reference sequence). The CDR3 runs 15 residues.

This clonotype was counted at least ten times. The chain couples TRBV28 to TRBJ1-1; D is possibly TRBD1 (6 bases). Germline CDR1 reads MDHEN; CDR2 reads SYDVKM. Trimming removed 8 bases at V and 4 bases at J, with 17 bases between. This CDR3 is built from 14 residues. CDR3 nucleotides: TGTGCCAGCGAGCGGGGGGCTCCATTCACTGAAGCTTTCTTT. Translation: CASERGAPFTEAFF.

The chain couples TRBV2 to TRBJ2-1; D is perhaps TRBD1 or TRBD2 (5 bases each). From germline, CDR1 is SNHLY and CDR2 FYNNEI. The CDR3 has 14 amino acids. Trimming pared 8 bases from V and 8 bases from J, leaving 19 bases between. CDR3: CASGARGGSHEQFF. DNA for the CDR3: TGTGCCAGCGGAGCCCGGGGCGGTAGCCATGAGCAGTTCTTC.

This clonotype was counted at least ten times. The rearrangement joins TRBV11-2 to TRBJ2-1, with a possible D match to TRBD2 (6 bases). The CDR3 runs to 14 residues. V lost 1 base and J 9 bases, leaving 13 bases between the germline ends. Germline-derived CDR1 and CDR2 are SGHAT and FQNNGV. In DNA, the CDR3 is TGTGCCAGCAGCTTAGGAGGGGTGGAGGGTGAGCAGTTCTTC. Amino acid sequence: CASSLGGVEGEQFF.

This clonotype occurred many times. The chain joins TRBV5-1 to TRBJ2-3; D is uncertain. The CDR3 spans 16 residues. Germline CDR1 SGHRS, CDR2 YFSETQ. The V end was cut by 2 bases, the J end by 2 bases, with 15 bases between. CDR3 sequence reads: CASSFEVVGSTDTQYF. CDR3 in DNA: TGCGCCAGCAGCTTCGAGGTCGTGGGGTCCACAGATACGCAGTATTTT.

The chain is built from TRBV18 and TRBJ2-6, with TRBD1 matching over 7 bases. J was trimmed by 0 bases and V by 3 bases; bases with no gene match: 8. The CDR3 runs 18 residues. The V gene's germline CDR1 is KGHSH and CDR2 LQKENI. The CDR3 DNA follows: TGTGCCAGCTCACCTACGGAGACAGGGCTCTCTGGGGCCAACGTCCTGACTTTC. Protein: CASSPTETGLSGANVLTF.

In its sample, this clonotype was seen many times. J is TRBJ2-2 and V is TRBV7-9; D is possibly TRBD2 (5 bases). Trimming took 3 bases from V and 5 from J, leaving 10 bases between them. CDR1 and CDR2 (germline): SEHNR, FQNEAQ (reference sequence). The CDR3 sequence is 14 residues long. The CDR3 DNA follows: TGTGCCAGCAGCTTGGAGGTTCGGACCGGGGAGCTGTTTTTT. As protein: CASSLEVRTGELFF.

This clonotype was detected many times. This rearrangement joins TRBV5-4 to TRBJ2-7; 9 positions match TRBD1. V dropped 0 bases and J dropped 2; count of bases not matched to a gene: 9. This CDR3 has 17 amino acids. Germline V gives CDR1 SGHNT, CDR2 YYREEE (reference sequence). The CDR3 nucleotides read TGTGCCAGCAGCTTGGGCCCTATGACAGGGGGTCCCTACGAGCAGTACTTC. It translates to CASSLGPMTGGPYEQYF.

This clonotype was observed a handful of times. V gene TRBV2 combines with J gene TRBJ2-1; 11 bases agree with TRBD2. Germline CDR1 and CDR2: SNHLY and FYNNEI. V trimming: 11 bases; J trimming: 2 bases; junction bases outside the gene matches: 17. CDR3 size: 18 residues. CDR3 region: CAFCLWLAGGVPYNEQFF. The CDR3 region has the DNA TGTGCCTTCTGTTTATGGCTAGCGGGAGGAGTCCCCTACAATGAGCAGTTCTTC. The whole variable domain, filled in from reference TRBV2 and TRBJ2-1, reads EPEVTQTPSHQVTQMGQEVILRCVPISNHLYFYWYRQILGQKVEFLVSFYNNEISEKSEIFDDQFSVERPDGSNFTLKIRSTKLEDSAMYFCAFCLWLAGGVPYNEQFFGPGTRLTVL.

This clonotype was recorded a few times. This chain joins TRBV12-3 or TRBV12-4 and TRBJ1-2; TRBD1 aligns across 9 bases. Trimming took 7 bases from V and 4 from J; bases not matched to a gene: 7. This CDR3 spans 14 amino acids. The CDR3 coding sequence is TGTGCCAGCACCTCTTGGGACAGGGCCTATGGCTACACCTTC. Its protein product is CASTSWDRAYGYTF.

The sample holds many counts of this clonotype. The chain recombines TRBV15 with TRBJ1-5; no firm D call. V lost 0 bases and J lost 7, with 10 bases in between. The CDR3 has 14 residues. Per germline, CDR1 LNHNV and CDR2 YYDKDF (reference sequence). CDR3 sequence: CATSREDHTQPQHF. CDR3 coding DNA: TGTGCCACCAGCAGAGAGGACCACACCCAGCCCCAGCATTTT.

This clonotype was seen repeatedly, ten times or more. This chain connects TRBV12-3 or TRBV12-4 to TRBJ2-2; D gene unclear. This CDR3 region has 14 residues. V was pared by 2 bases and J by 2 bases, with 6 bases between. The CDR3 reads CASSLMDNTGELFF. The CDR3 region has the DNA TGTGCCAGCAGTTTAATGGATAACACCGGGGAGCTGTTTTTT.

This clonotype was counted many times. V is TRBV10-2 and J is TRBJ2-4; TRBD1 matches at 12 bases. Trimming removed 6 bases from V and 5 bases from J; junction bases left unmatched: 8. The CDR3 runs to 16 residues. Germline CDR1 WSHSY, CDR2 SAAADI. The CDR3 DNA reads as TGCGCCAGCAGCGCCGGGACAGGGGGCAACCAAAACATTCAGTACTTC. As protein: CASSAGTGGNQNIQYF.